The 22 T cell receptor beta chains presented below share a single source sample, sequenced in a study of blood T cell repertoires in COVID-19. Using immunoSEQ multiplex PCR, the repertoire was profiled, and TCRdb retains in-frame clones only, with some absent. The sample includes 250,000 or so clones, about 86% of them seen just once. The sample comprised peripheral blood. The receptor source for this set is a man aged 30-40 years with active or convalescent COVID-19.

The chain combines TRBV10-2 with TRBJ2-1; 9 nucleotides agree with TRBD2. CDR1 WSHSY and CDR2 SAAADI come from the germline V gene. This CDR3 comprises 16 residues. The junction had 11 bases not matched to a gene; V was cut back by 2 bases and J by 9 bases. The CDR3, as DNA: TGCGCCAGCAGTGAGGGGCGGGGGGGCCCTGACGCTGAGCAGTTCTTC. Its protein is CASSEGRGGPDAEQFF.

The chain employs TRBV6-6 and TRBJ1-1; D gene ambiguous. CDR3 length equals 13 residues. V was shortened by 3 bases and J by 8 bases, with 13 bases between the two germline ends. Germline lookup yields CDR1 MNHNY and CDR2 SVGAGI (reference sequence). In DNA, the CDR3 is TGTGCCAGCAGTTATGGGCGGGGTGGGGAAGCTTTCTTT. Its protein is CASSYGRGGEAFF.

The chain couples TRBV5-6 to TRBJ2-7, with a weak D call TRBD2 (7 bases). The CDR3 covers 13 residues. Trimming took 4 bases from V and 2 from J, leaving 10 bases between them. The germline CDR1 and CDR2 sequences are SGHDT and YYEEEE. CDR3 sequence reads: CASSGGAPYEQYF. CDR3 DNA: TGTGCCAGCAGCGGGGGGGCCCCCTACGAGCAGTACTTC.

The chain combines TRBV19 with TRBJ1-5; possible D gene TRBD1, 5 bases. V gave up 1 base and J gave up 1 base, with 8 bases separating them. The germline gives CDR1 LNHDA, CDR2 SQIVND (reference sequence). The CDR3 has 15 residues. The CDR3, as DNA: TGTGCCAGTAGTATAGGGGGGGTGAGCAATCAGCCCCAGCATTTT. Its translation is CASSIGGVSNQPQHF.

This CDR3 is CASSLYLTGFYEQYF. The CDR3 nucleotides are TGTGCCAGTAGCCTTTACCTTACAGGGTTCTACGAGCAGTACTTC. The chain combines TRBV19 with TRBJ2-7; TRBD1 is a possible D gene (6 bases). V dropped 6 bases and J dropped 3 bases, with 18 bases sitting between them. Germline CDR1 and CDR2: LNHDA and SQIVND (reference sequence). The CDR3 spans 15 residues.

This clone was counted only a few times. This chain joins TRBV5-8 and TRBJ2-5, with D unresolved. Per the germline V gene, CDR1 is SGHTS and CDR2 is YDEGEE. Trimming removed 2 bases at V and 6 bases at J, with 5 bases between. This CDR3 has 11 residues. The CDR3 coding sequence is TGTGCCAGCAGCTTTTCAAAGACCCAGTACTTC. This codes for CASSFSKTQYF.

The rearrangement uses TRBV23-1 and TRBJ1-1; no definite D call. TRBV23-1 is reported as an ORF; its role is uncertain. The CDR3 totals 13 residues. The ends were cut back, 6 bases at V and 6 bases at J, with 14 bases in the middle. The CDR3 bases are TGCGCCAGCAGGGAGGAGATATTCCCTGAAGCTTTCTTT. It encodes CASREEIFPEAFF.

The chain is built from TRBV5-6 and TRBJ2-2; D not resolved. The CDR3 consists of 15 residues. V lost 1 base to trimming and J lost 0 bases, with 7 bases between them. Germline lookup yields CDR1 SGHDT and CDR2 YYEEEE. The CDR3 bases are TGTGCCAGCAGCTTGTACCTAGCGAACACCGGGGAGCTGTTTTTT. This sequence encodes CASSLYLANTGELFF.

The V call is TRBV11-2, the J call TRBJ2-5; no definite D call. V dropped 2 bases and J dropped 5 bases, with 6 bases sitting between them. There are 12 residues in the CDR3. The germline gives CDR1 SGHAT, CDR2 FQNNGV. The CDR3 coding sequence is TGTGCCAGCAGCTTAAGTCGGGAGACCCAGTACTTC. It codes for CASSLSRETQYF.

The CDR3 region is CASSAQQNTGELFF. CDR3 DNA: TGTGCCAGCAGCGCCCAACAGAACACCGGGGAGCTGTTTTTT. The chain couples TRBV9 to TRBJ2-2; D unresolved. The CDR3 has 14 amino acids. V lost 3 bases, J lost 1 base, and 7 bases lay in between. Germline V gene lookup returns CDR1 SGDLS and CDR2 YYNGEE.

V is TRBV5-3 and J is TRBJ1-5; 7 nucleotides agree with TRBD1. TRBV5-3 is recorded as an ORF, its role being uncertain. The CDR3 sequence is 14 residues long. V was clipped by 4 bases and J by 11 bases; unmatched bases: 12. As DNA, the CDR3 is TGTGCCAGAAGCCGGGACAGAACCATTTTGTCCCAGCATTTT. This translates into CARSRDRTILSQHF.

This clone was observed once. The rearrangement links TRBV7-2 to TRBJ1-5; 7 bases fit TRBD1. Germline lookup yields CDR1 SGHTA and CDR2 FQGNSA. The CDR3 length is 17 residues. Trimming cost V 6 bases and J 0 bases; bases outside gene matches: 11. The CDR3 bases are TGTGCCAGCAGTCTCCCCGGGACAGTTTATAGCAATCAGCCCCAGCATTTT. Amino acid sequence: CASSLPGTVYSNQPQHF.

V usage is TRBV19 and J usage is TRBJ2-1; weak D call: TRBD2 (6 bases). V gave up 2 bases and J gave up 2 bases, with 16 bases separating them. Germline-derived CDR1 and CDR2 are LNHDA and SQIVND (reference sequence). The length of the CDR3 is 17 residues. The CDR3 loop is CASSIFGGLGPYNEQFF. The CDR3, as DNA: TGTGCCAGTAGTATATTTGGGGGGTTGGGGCCCTACAATGAGCAGTTCTTC. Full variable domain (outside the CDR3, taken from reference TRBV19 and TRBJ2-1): DGGITQSPKYLFRKEGQNVTLSCEQNLNHDAMYWYRQDPGQGLRLIYYSQIVNDFQKGDIAEGYSVSREKKESFPLTVTSAQKNPTAFYLCASSIFGGLGPYNEQFFGPGTRLTVL.

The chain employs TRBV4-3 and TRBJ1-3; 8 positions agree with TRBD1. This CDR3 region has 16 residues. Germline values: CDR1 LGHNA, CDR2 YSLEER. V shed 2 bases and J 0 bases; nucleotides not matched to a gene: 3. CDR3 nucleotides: TGCGCCAGCAGCCAACAGGGGGCCTCCTCTGGAAACACCATATATTTT. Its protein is CASSQQGASSGNTIYF.

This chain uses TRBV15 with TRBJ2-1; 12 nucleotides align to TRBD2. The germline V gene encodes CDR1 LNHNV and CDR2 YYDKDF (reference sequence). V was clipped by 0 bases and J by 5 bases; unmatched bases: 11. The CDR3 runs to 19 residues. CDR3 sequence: CATSRDLLAGGGSHNEQFF. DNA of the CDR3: TGTGCCACCAGCAGAGATCTGCTAGCGGGGGGGGGATCCCACAATGAGCAGTTCTTC.

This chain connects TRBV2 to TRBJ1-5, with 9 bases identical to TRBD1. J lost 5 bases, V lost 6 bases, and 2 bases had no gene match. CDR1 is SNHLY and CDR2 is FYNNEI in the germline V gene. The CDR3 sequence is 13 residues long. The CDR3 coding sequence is TGTGCCAGCAGACGGACAGGGGATCAGCCCCAGCATTTT. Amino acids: CASRRTGDQPQHF.

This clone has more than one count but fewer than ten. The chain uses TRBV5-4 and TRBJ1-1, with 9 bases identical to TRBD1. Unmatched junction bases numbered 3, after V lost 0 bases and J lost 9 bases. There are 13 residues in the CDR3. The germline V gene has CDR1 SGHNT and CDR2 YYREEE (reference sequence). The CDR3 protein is CASSLGGTGKAFF. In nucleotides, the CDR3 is TGTGCCAGCAGCTTGGGTGGGACAGGGAAAGCTTTCTTT.

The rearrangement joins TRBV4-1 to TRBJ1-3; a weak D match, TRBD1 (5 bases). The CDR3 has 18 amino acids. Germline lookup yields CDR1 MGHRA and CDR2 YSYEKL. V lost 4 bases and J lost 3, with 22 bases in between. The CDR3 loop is CASSRLGPPGLIGNTIYF. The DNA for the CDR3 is TGCGCCAGCAGCCGTCTGGGACCCCCGGGACTGATTGGAAACACCATATATTTT.

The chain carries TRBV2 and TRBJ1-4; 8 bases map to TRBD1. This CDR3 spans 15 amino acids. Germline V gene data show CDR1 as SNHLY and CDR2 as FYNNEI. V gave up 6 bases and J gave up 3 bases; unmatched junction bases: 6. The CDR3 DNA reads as TGTGCCAGCAGATCGACAGGGGCCGCTAATGAAAAACTGTTTTTT. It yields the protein CASRSTGAANEKLFF.

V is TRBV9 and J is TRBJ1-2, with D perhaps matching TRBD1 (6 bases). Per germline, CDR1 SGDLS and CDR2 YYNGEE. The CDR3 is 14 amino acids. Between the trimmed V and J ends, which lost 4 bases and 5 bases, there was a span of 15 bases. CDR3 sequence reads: CASSWTDTSYGYTF. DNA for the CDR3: TGTGCCAGCAGCTGGACAGATACCTCTTATGGCTACACCTTC.

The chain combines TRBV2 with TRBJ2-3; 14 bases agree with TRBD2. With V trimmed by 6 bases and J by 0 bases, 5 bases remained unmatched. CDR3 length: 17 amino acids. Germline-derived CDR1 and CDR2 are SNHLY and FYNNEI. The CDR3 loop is CASREGLAGASTDTQYF. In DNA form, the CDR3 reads TGTGCCAGCAGAGAGGGACTAGCGGGGGCTAGCACAGATACGCAGTATTTT. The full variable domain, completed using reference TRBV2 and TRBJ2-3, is EPEVTQTPSHQVTQMGQEVILRCVPISNHLYFYWYRQILGQKVEFLVSFYNNEISEKSEIFDDQFSVERPDGSNFTLKIRSTKLEDSAMYFCASREGLAGASTDTQYFGPGTRLTVL.

CDR3 DNA: TGTGCCAGCAGCTTAACTCGGGAAGGAAACACCATATATTTT. Residues: CASSLTREGNTIYF. This chain links TRBV7-8 with TRBJ1-3; D is ambiguous. Per the germline V gene, CDR1 is SGHVS and CDR2 is FQNEAQ. Deletions cut 2 bases from V and 4 bases from J, with 9 bases between. The CDR3 has 14 residues.